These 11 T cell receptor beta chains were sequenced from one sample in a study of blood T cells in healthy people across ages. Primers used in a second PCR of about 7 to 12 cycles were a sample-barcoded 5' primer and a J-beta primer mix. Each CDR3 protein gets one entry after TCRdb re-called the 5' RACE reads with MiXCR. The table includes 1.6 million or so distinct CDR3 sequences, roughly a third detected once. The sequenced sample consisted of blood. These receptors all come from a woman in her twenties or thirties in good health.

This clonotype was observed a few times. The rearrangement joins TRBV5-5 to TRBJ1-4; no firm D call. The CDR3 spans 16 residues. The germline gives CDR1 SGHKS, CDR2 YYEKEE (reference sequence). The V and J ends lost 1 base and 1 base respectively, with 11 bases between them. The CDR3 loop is CASSLLADGTNEKLFF. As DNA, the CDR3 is TGTGCCAGCAGCTTGTTGGCAGATGGAACTAATGAAAAACTGTTTTTT. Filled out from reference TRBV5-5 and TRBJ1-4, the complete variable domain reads DAGVTQSPTHLIKTRGQQVTLRCSPISGHKSVSWYQQVLGQGPQFIFQYYEKEERGRGNFPDRFSARQFPNYSSELNVNALLLGDSALYLCASSLLADGTNEKLFFGSGTQLSVL.

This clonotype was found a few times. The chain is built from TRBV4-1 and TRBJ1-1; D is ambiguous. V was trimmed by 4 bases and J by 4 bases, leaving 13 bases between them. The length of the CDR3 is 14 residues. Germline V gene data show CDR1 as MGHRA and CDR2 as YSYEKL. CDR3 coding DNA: TGCGCCAGCAGCCCGATGAACAGCCGCACTGAAGCTTTCTTT. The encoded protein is CASSPMNSRTEAFF.

CDR3 in DNA: TGTGCCACCAGCCGCGGGACGGCCCCAACCTACGAGCAGTACTTC. Its translation: CATSRGTAPTYEQYF. The chain uses TRBV15 and TRBJ2-7; a possible D gene is TRBD2 (6 bases). Germline values: CDR1 LNHNV, CDR2 YYDKDF (reference sequence). The CDR3 runs to 15 residues. Trimming stripped 5 bases from V and 2 bases from J, with 16 bases between.

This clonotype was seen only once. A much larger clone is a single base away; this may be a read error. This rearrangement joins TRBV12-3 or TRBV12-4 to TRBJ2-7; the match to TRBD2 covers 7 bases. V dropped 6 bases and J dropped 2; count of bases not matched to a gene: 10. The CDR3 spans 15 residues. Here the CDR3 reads CASSLPGGIPYEQYF. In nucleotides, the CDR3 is TGTGCCAGCAGCCTCCCGGGGGGTATTCCCTACGAGCAGTACTTC.

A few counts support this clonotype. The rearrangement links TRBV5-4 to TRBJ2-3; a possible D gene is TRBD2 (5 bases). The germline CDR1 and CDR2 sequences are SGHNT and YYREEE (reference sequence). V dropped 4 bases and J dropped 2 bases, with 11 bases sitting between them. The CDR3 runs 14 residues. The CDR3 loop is CASSRGEPTDTQYF. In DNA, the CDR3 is TGTGCCAGCAGCCGGGGAGAACCCACAGATACGCAGTATTTT.

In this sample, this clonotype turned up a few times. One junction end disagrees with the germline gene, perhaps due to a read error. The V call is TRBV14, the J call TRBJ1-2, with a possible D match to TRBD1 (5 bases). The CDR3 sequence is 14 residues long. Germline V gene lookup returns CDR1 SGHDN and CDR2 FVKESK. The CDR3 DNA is TGTGCCAGCAGCCCCGGGACGGACCTATATGGCCACACCTTC. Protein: CASSPGTDLYGHTF. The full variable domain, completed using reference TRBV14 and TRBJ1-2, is EAGVTQFPSHSVIEKGQTVTLRCDPISGHDNLYWYRRVMGKEIKFLLHFVKESKQDESGMPNNRFLAERTGGTYSTLKVQPAELEDSGVYFCASSPGTDLYGHTFGSGTRLTVV.

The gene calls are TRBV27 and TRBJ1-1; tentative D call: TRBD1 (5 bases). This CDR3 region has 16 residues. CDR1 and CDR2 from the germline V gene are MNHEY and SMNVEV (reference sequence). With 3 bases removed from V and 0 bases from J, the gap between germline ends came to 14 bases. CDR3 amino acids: CASSLWGSSMNTEAFF. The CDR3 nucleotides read TGTGCCAGCAGTTTGTGGGGGTCGAGCATGAACACTGAAGCTTTCTTT.

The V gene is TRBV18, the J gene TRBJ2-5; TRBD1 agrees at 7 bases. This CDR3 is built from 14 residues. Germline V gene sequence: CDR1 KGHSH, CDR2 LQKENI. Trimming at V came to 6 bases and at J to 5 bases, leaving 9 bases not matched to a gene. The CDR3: CASSRNQGQETQYF. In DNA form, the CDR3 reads TGTGCCAGCTCGCGCAACCAGGGACAGGAGACCCAGTACTTC.

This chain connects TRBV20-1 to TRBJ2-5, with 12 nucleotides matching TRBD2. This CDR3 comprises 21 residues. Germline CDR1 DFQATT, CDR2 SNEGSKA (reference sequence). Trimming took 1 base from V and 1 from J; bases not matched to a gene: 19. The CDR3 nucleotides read TGCAGTGCTAGAGTCCCTGAGTTTAGGCTAGCGGGGGGGAAACGCCAAGAGACCCAGTACTTC. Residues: CSARVPEFRLAGGKRQETQYF.

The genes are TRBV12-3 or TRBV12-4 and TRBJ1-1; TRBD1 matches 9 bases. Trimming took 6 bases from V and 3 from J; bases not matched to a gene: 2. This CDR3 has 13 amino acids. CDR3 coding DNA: TGTGCCAGCAGGTGGACAGGGGACACTGAAGCTTTCTTT. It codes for CASRWTGDTEAFF.

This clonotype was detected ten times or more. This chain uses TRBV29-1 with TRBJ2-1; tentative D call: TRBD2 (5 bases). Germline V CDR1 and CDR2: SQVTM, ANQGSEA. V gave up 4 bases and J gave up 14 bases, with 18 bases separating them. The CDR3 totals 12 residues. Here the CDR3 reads CSVVSSGLWEFF. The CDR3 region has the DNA TGCAGCGTTGTGTCCAGCGGTCTCTGGGAGTTCTTC.